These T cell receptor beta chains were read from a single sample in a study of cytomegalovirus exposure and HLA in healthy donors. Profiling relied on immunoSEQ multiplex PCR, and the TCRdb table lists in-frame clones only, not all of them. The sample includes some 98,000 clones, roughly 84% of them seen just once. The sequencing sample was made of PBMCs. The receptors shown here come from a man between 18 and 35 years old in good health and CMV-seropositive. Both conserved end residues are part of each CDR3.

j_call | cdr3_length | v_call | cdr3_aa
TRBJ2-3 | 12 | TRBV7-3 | CASSLMRDTQYF
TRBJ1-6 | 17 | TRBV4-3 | CASSQVFLSSYNSPLHF
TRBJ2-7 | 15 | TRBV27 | CASKRGLAGAYEQYF
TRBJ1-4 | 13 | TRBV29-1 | CSVDRIRVKGLFF
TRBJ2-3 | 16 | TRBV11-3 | CASSPRTGPRTDTQYF
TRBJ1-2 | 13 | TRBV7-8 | CASSLEQGYGYTF
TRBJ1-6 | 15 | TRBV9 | CASSEGDTYNSPLHF
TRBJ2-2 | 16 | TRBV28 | CASSLGPAANTGELFF
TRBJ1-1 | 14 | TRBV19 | CASSIGPGGTEAFF
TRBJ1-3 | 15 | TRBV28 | CASSPPIGAGNTIYF
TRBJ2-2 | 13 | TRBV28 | CASAERNTGELFF
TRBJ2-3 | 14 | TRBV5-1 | CATAPGPFTDTQYF
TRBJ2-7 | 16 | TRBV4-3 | CASSQVLAQESYEQYF
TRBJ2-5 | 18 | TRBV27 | CASSLSGPSGGSQETQYF
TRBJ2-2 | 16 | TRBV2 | CASRRLAGGNTGELFF
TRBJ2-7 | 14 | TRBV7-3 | CASSPRTGSYEQYF
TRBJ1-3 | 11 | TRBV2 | CASKPGNTIYF
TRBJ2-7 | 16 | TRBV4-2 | CASSPRLAGGSYEQYF
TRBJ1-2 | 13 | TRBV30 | CAWRGQGLNGYTF